This T cell receptor beta chain emerged from a study of blood T cells in healthy people across ages. The germline CDR1 and CDR2 sequences are MGHRA and YSYEKL. Trimming took off 4 bases at V and 7 bases at J, with 13 bases between the two ends. The CDR3 contains 14 residues. Then a second PCR, running roughly 7 to 11 cycles, was carried out with a sample-barcoded 5' primer and a J-beta primer mix. Each CDR3 protein is one row after TCRdb ran MiXCR on the 5' RACE reads. Here the sample spans hundreds of thousands of distinct CDR3 sequences, 20% to 25% being singletons. This receptor was obtained from a man between 70 and 80 years old in good health. Sequencing used blood. The chain couples TRBV4-1 to TRBJ2-2; possibly TRBD1 or TRBD2 for D (6 bases each). CDR3 coding DNA: TGCGCCAGCAGCCTACAAGAGGGGGGCGGGGAGCTGTTTTTT. Translated, it gives CASSLQEGGGELFF.